This T cell receptor (beta chain) came from a study of shared clonotypes between healthy human individuals. Study-level background: Each donor's CD4 naive and CD4 memory cells filled three plates apiece, CD8 naive two, and CD8 memory one.

Several immunoSEQ plates received, in even portions, the genomic DNA of each subset. Assay used: immunoSEQ multiplex PCR; TCRdb lists only in-frame clones, some missing. The sample records about 680,000 clones, 92% being singletons. Germline V gene sequence: CDR1 SGHTA, CDR2 FQGNSA. Trimming removed 2 bases from V and 2 bases from J; junction bases left unmatched: 3. The CDR3 covers 15 residues. Concerning this clone itself: Its specificity is not known.

Terminally differentiated effector memory CD45RA+ cells were excluded from the naive CD8 cells, which were CD45RO-negative and positively selected for CCR7. General study findings and limits: In general, naive subsets displayed greater estimated richness than memory subsets did.

Sequencing was performed on naive CD8+ T cells sorted from blood. The sequence came from a man under 40 in good health. V and J are TRBV7-2 and TRBJ2-3; 8 bases align to TRBD2. The CDR3 reads CASSLRTSPTDTQYF. CDR3 in DNA: TGTGCCAGCAGCTTACGGACTAGCCCCACAGATACGCAGTATTTT.